A single sample gave rise to the 17 T cell receptor beta chains below, sequenced in a study of blood T cells in healthy people across ages. For the second PCR, which ran for roughly 6 to 12 cycles, a sample-barcoded 5' primer and a J-beta primer mix were used. A single record per CDR3 protein comes from TCRdb applying MiXCR to the 5' RACE reads. This sample has 600,000 to 850,000 distinct CDR3 sequences, with roughly 41% found just once. The specimen sequenced was blood. The receptors shown here come from a woman aged 55-70 years in good health.

This rearrangement joins TRBV9 to TRBJ2-3; D assignment may be TRBD1 or TRBD2 (5 bases each). The CDR3 consists of 15 residues. Germline CDR1 reads SGDLS; CDR2 reads YYNGEE. Trimming cost V 0 bases and J 0 bases, with 8 bases left between them. The CDR3 spells CASSVAGLSTDTQYF. CDR3 DNA: TGTGCCAGCAGCGTAGCGGGGCTAAGCACAGATACGCAGTATTTT.

Details on this clonotype: This sequence may be a read error, since a much larger clone differs from it by one base. V usage is TRBV7-2 and J usage is TRBJ2-3, with TRBD2 matching 11 bases. There are 15 residues in the CDR3. Germline V gene lookup returns CDR1 SGHTA and CDR2 FQGNSA. The CDR3, as DNA: TGTGCCAGCAGCAAGGGACTAGCGGAGACAGATACGCGGTATTTT. Protein: CASSKGLAETDTRYF.

This clonotype was seen ten or more times. This chain uses TRBV6-2 or TRBV6-3 with TRBJ2-1; D is uncertain. Germline V gene data show CDR1 as MNHEY and CDR2 as SVGEGT. The CDR3 has 16 amino acids. Trimming removed 4 bases from V and 0 bases from J, with 13 bases in between. The chain's CDR3 is CASSSPSWSSYNEQFF. Here the CDR3 DNA reads TGTGCCAGCAGTTCTCCTTCCTGGAGCTCCTACAATGAGCAGTTCTTC.

At least ten counts were recorded for this clonotype. The genes are TRBV18 and TRBJ2-4, with 7 bases that match TRBD2. J lost 5 bases, V lost 6 bases, and 13 bases had no gene match. Germline V CDR1 and CDR2: KGHSH, LQKENI. The CDR3 spans 16 residues. CDR3 protein: CASSAAGGETENIQYF. Here the CDR3 DNA reads TGTGCCAGCTCCGCTGCTGGGGGGGAGACCGAAAACATTCAGTACTTC. The variable domain in full, completed from reference TRBV18 and TRBJ2-4, reads NAGVMQNPRHLVRRRGQEARLRCSPMKGHSHVYWYRQLPEEGLKFMVYLQKENIIDESGMPKERFSAEFPKEGPSILRIQQVVRGDSAAYFCASSAAGGETENIQYFGAGTRLSVL.

The chain recombines TRBV20-1 with TRBJ2-7; TRBD1 matches 8 bases. After removal of 0 bases from V and 7 bases from J, the junction contained 11 bases not matched to a gene. Germline CDR1 and CDR2: DFQATT and SNEGSKA (reference sequence). This CDR3 spans 15 amino acids. The CDR3 region is CSARDARTGIGEQYF. The CDR3 DNA sequence: TGCAGTGCTAGAGATGCGCGGACAGGGATTGGGGAGCAGTACTTC.

The rearrangement joins TRBV25-1 to TRBJ1-2, with D tentatively TRBD1 (5 bases). CDR1 is MGHDK and CDR2 is SYGVNS in the germline V gene. Trimming removed 5 bases from V and 7 bases from J, with 20 bases in between. The CDR3 is 15 residues long. As DNA, the CDR3 is TGTGCCAGCAGTCACCACGGAGGGGATGGGGGTGGCTACACCTTC. Translating gives CASSHHGGDGGGYTF.

The chain has TRBV7-9 and TRBJ1-4, with D perhaps matching TRBD1 (5 bases). V lost 1 base and J 10 bases, leaving 16 bases between the germline ends. Germline CDR1 SEHNR, CDR2 FQNEAQ (reference sequence). The CDR3 is 15 amino acids. The chain's CDR3 is CASSLVTAHPGKLFF. In DNA, the CDR3 is TGTGCCAGCAGCTTAGTGACAGCGCACCCAGGAAAACTGTTTTTT.

This clonotype was counted only a few times. This CDR3 is CASSPFGAEFYEQYF. CDR3 bases: TGCGCCAGCAGCCCATTTGGGGCAGAATTCTACGAGCAGTACTTC. The chain combines TRBV5-1 with TRBJ2-7; maybe TRBD1 (5 bases). Germline-derived CDR1 and CDR2 are SGHRS and YFSETQ. The CDR3 length is 15 residues. V lost 4 bases and J 3 bases, leaving 17 bases between the germline ends.

V gene TRBV7-9 combines with J gene TRBJ2-7, with D possibly matching TRBD2 (6 bases). CDR1 SEHNR and CDR2 FQNEAQ come from the germline V gene (reference sequence). The V gene lost 8 bases and the J gene lost 0 bases, with 14 bases spanning the gap. CDR3 length equals 14 residues. The CDR3 coding sequence is TGTGCCAGCCGGGGCGGGGCTAGCTCCTACGAGCAGTACTTC. Translated: CASRGGASSYEQYF.

This clonotype has just a few counts. This sequence joins TRBV6-5 and TRBJ2-1; the match to TRBD1 covers 8 bases. V shed 6 bases, J shed 0 bases, and the junction held 7 bases outside the gene matches. This CDR3 comprises 16 residues. The germline gives CDR1 MNHEY, CDR2 SVGAGI. CDR3 region: CASRPQGTGSYNEQFF. The CDR3 nucleotides read TGTGCCAGCAGACCACAAGGGACAGGCTCCTACAATGAGCAGTTCTTC.

As for this clonotype: Compared with germline, one end of the junction differs, possibly owing to a read error. The rearrangement joins TRBV12-3 or TRBV12-4 to TRBJ1-3; D not certain. This CDR3 has 14 amino acids. Written as DNA, the CDR3 is TGTGCCAGCAGGGAGACAAGCTCTGGAAACACCACATATTTT. Its protein is CASRETSSGNTTYF.

On this clonotype: At one of its ends the junction is not consistent with the germline gene, which may arise from a read error. The chain links TRBV29-1 to TRBJ2-3; possible D gene TRBD1, 5 bases. CDR1 is SQVTM, CDR2 ANQGSEA, per germline. This CDR3 contains 11 residues. The CDR3 here is CGVRDAGTQYF. The CDR3 DNA reads TGCGGCGTCAGGGATGCAGGTACGCAGTATTTT.

This clonotype occurred a few times. The chain has TRBV20-1 and TRBJ1-5, with D uncertain. There are 15 residues in the CDR3. Germline CDR1 DFQATT, CDR2 SNEGSKA (reference sequence). V lost 0 bases and J 7 bases, leaving 16 bases between the germline ends. The CDR3 reads CSAREGSNTGQPQHF. The CDR3 DNA is TGCAGTGCTAGAGAGGGGAGCAACACCGGGCAGCCCCAGCATTTT.

V and J are TRBV5-6 and TRBJ2-5; no clear D. This CDR3 has 13 amino acids. V was shortened by 4 bases and J by 6 bases, with 13 bases between the two germline ends. Germline V lookup: CDR1 SGHDT, CDR2 YYEEEE. The CDR3 protein is CASSAEAAKTQYF. CDR3 nucleotide sequence: TGTGCCAGCAGCGCCGAAGCAGCAAAGACCCAGTACTTC.

This clonotype was seen a single time. The chain combines TRBV2 with TRBJ1-2; 8 nucleotides agree with TRBD1. CDR3 length: 15 amino acids. Germline V gene data show CDR1 as SNHLY and CDR2 as FYNNEI. J was trimmed by 4 bases and V by 4 bases; bases with no gene match: 8. The CDR3 DNA reads TGTGCCAGCAGTGTGTTTGGACAGGGTGGCTATGGCTACACCTTC. Its protein product is CASSVFGQGGYGYTF.

This clonotype was seen repeatedly, ten times or more. This CDR3 is CASSPLAGVYNEQFF. The CDR3 DNA follows: TGTGCCAGCAGCCCTCTAGCGGGAGTCTACAATGAGCAGTTCTTC. This sequence joins TRBV12-3 or TRBV12-4 and TRBJ2-1; 10 bases map to TRBD2. The J segment lost 3 bases and the V segment lost 6 bases, leaving 5 bases of the junction unmatched. The length of the CDR3 is 15 residues.

The chain combines TRBV27 with TRBJ1-5; unclear D gene. CDR3 length: 13 amino acids. CDR1 MNHEY and CDR2 SMNVEV come from the germline V gene (reference sequence). Trimming removed 2 bases from V and 5 bases from J, with 7 bases in between. For the CDR3, the DNA is TGTGCCAGCAGTTTAGGGGAGTATCAGCCCCAGCATTTT. Amino acids: CASSLGEYQPQHF.